These T cell receptor beta chains were read from a single sample in a study of blood T cells in healthy people across ages. TCRdb reprocessed the 5' RACE reads with MiXCR, giving one entry per CDR3 protein. Of about 1,800,000 distinct CDR3 sequences in the sample, 28% were seen once. Sequences were obtained from blood. The receptor set was obtained from a woman in her 30s in good health. Both conserved end residues are part of each CDR3. D genes are given only for firm matches. Rows may omit the clone size; those that give it use once, few, many or a size class.

V	J	size	D	DNA	CDR3
TRBV4-2	TRBJ1-5	-	TRBD1	TGTGCCAGCAGCCAAGATCGATCAGGGGGCCAGCCCCAGCATTTT	CASSQDRSGGQPQHF
TRBV7-9	TRBJ2-3	-	-	TGTGCCAGCAACCTCGCGGCTGGGGGCCCAGATACGCAGTATTTT	CASNLAAGGPDTQYF
TRBV7-2	TRBJ2-3	-	-	TGTGCCAGCAGCTTAGTCGTCCTCGACACAGATACGCAGTATTTT	CASSLVVLDTDTQYF
TRBV29-1	TRBJ2-3	few	-	TGCAGCGTTGATACGACTCCAACAGATACGCAGTATTTT	CSVDTTPTDTQYF
TRBV21-1	TRBJ2-3	many	-	TGTGCCAGCGGCCTTTCTAGCGAGGCGATCTCCAGCACAGATACGCAGTATTTT	CASGLSSEAISSTDTQYF
TRBV20-1	TRBJ2-2	-	-	TGCAGTGCTAGAGTCCCGCAGGGGTTGAACACCGGGGAGCTGTTTTTT	CSARVPQGLNTGELFF
TRBV7-7	TRBJ2-7	-	TRBD2	TGTGCCAGCAGCTTAAGCGGGAGTCTAGAGCAGTACTTC	CASSLSGSLEQYF
TRBV2	TRBJ2-7	once	TRBD1	TGTGCCAGCAGTCGGGGACAGTATGTCTACGAGCAGTACTTC	CASSRGQYVYEQYF
TRBV6-2/TRBV6-3	TRBJ1-6	few	-	TGTGCCAGCAGTTACTCGGCAGGCGTCCTTAGCTCCTATAATTCACCCCTCCACTTT	CASSYSAGVLSSYNSPLHF
TRBV29-1	TRBJ2-1	-	-	TGCAGCGGGAACAGGGATTACAATGAGCAGTTCTTC	CSGNRDYNEQFF
TRBV20-1	TRBJ1-4	-	-	TGCAGTGCTAGAGAAAGTCCAACTAATGAAAAACTGTTTTTT	CSARESPTNEKLFF
TRBV7-2	TRBJ2-1	few	-	TGTGCCAGCAGCTTAGCCCCACTCCGGCATGAGCAGTTCTTC	CASSLAPLRHEQFF
TRBV25-1	TRBJ1-4	-	TRBD1	TGTGCCAGCAGTGCGACAGGGGGCGCCGGGTGGGGTGCCGAAAAACTGTTTTTT	CASSATGGAGWGAEKLFF
TRBV7-8	TRBJ1-5	-	-	TGTGCCAGCAGCTTAGGGTACTCGGGGGGAATGAATCAGCCCCAGCATTTT	CASSLGYSGGMNQPQHF
TRBV7-9	TRBJ1-2	few	TRBD1	TGTGCCAGCAGCTTAACAGGGGCGCGGGGCTATGGCTACACCTTC	CASSLTGARGYGYTF
TRBV9	TRBJ2-3	-	-	TGTGCCAGCAGCGTGTCCACTAACACGGATACGCAGTATTTT	CASSVSTNTDTQYF
TRBV10-3	TRBJ2-7	once	-	TGTGCCATCAGTGTCCAGGACTACGAGCAGTACTTC	CAISVQDYEQYF
TRBV7-2	TRBJ1-2	-	-	TGTGCCAGCAGGACTGGGGTCTGGTCAGCCGCGGGAGGCTACACCTTC	CASRTGVWSAAGGYTF
TRBV6-5	TRBJ1-1	-	-	TGTGCCAGCAGTTACTCGGGCAAACTGAACACTGAAGCTTTCTTT	CASSYSGKLNTEAFF
TRBV20-1	TRBJ2-7	-	TRBD2	TGCAGTGCTAGGGGACTAGCGGGAGCGAACGAGCAGTACTTC	CSARGLAGANEQYF
TRBV29-1	TRBJ1-1	-	TRBD1	TGCAGCGTTGTTCAGGGGGGTGGACCTGAAGCTTTCTTT	CSVVQGGGPEAFF
TRBV5-6	TRBJ2-7	-	-	TGTGCCAGCAGCCCCGATTCTCACTACGAGCAGTACTTC	CASSPDSHYEQYF
TRBV7-2	TRBJ2-1	few	-	TGTGCCAGCAGCTTAGCGGGGGGAAAGTACAATGAGCAGTTCTTC	CASSLAGGKYNEQFF
TRBV19	TRBJ1-5	few	-	TGTGCCAGCGAGGACACCCCTGTCTATAGCAATCAGCCCCAGCATTTT	CASEDTPVYSNQPQHF
TRBV5-4	TRBJ2-7	-	-	TGTGCCAGCAGCGATCCCGGGACGAAGGCCTACGAGCAGTACTTC	CASSDPGTKAYEQYF
TRBV14	TRBJ2-7	few	-	TGTGCCAGCAGTCGCGGACGGAGAGACTACGGGCAGTACTTC	CASSRGRRDYGQYF
TRBV7-6	TRBJ2-1	-	-	TGTGCCAGCAGCTTAAGGGGAGCAGGGCTCTCCTACAATGAGCAGTTCTTC	CASSLRGAGLSYNEQFF
TRBV11-2	TRBJ2-7	-	TRBD2	TGTGCCAGCAGCTTAGATCTTAGGCGCGCTAGCGGGACCTACGAGCAGTACTTC	CASSLDLRRASGTYEQYF
TRBV12-3/TRBV12-4	TRBJ2-7	-	TRBD2	TGTGCCGTGAGGCTAGCGGCCTCCTACGAGCAGTACTTC	CAVRLAASYEQYF
TRBV9	TRBJ2-2	few	TRBD2	TGTGCCAGCGGGAGGGGACTAAACACCGGGGAGCTGTTTTTT	CASGRGLNTGELFF
TRBV7-2	TRBJ2-5	many	TRBD2	TGTGCCAGCAGCTTAGAGGGGACTAACCTTCAGACCCAGTACTTC	CASSLEGTNLQTQYF
TRBV30	TRBJ1-1	-	TRBD1	TGTGCCTGGAGTAGTGTGGGAGGATCCTGGACGGGTACGACAGGGTACACTGAAGCTTTCTTT	CAWSSVGGSWTGTTGYTEAFF
TRBV20-1	TRBJ2-1	many	-	TGCAGTGCTAGAGCCCCGGGGGAGCAGTTCTTC	CSARAPGEQFF
TRBV20-1	TRBJ2-5	-	-	TGCAGTGCTAGAAGACTCCAGGGGTGGGGGGAGACCCAGTACTTC	CSARRLQGWGETQYF
TRBV6-6	TRBJ2-7	few	-	TGTGCCAGCAGCGACGGGATTCAGTACGGAGACGAGCAGTACTTC	CASSDGIQYGDEQYF
TRBV29-1	TRBJ1-2	few	-	TGCAGCGTTGAGGGCTGGGGGCGAGGCTCCTCTAACTATGGCTACACCTTC	CSVEGWGRGSSNYGYTF
TRBV20-1	TRBJ1-2	once	-	TGCAGTGCCAGGACAGTTAACCATGGCTACACCTTC	CSARTVNHGYTF
TRBV4-3	TRBJ2-3	few	-	TGCGCCAGCAGCCAAGAGGCAGGCCGGGCAGATACGCAGTATTTT	CASSQEAGRADTQYF